Following are 23 T cell receptor beta chains from one sample sequenced in a study of T cell responses to AZD1222 COVID-19 vaccine. Measured with immunoSEQ multiplex PCR; TCRdb has only the in-frame clones, and not every one. The sample lists around 120,000 clones, 87% occurring once. The source material was peripheral blood, sampled 28 days after the second AZD1222 dose. These receptors originate from an adult who received the AZD1222 COVID-19 vaccine.

The gene calls are TRBV19 and TRBJ1-2, with D perhaps matching TRBD1 (6 bases). Germline-derived CDR1 and CDR2 are LNHDA and SQIVND (reference sequence). CDR3 length: 14 amino acids. The V end was cut by 4 bases, the J end by 7 bases, with 16 bases between. In nucleotides, the CDR3 is TGTGCCAGTAGTACACAGGGTATTTCGGGTGGCTACACCTTC. Protein: CASSTQGISGGYTF.

This chain links TRBV9 with TRBJ1-2, with a tentative D call TRBD1 (6 bases). The germline V and J ends were trimmed by 3 bases and 7 bases, with 22 bases remaining between them. The CDR3 extends over 16 amino acids. Germline loops: CDR1 SGDLS, CDR2 YYNGEE. This CDR3 reads CASSEVDSPGFGGYTF. The CDR3 DNA follows: TGTGCCAGCAGCGAGGTGGACAGCCCGGGGTTCGGTGGCTACACCTTC. The full variable domain, its missing parts supplied by reference TRBV9 and TRBJ1-2, is DSGVTQTPKHLITATGQRVTLRCSPRSGDLSVYWYQQSLDQGLQFLIQYYNGEERAKGNILERFSAQQFPDLHSELNLSSLELGDSALYFCASSEVDSPGFGGYTFGSGTRLTVV.

This rearrangement joins TRBV18 to TRBJ2-3; D is perhaps TRBD2 (6 bases). This CDR3 region has 15 residues. From germline, CDR1 is KGHSH and CDR2 LQKENI. V lost 3 bases and J 1 base, leaving 11 bases between the germline ends. CDR3 in DNA: TGTGCCAGCTCACCCCTTTCGGGGGGCACAGATACGCAGTATTTT. It translates to CASSPLSGGTDTQYF.

This chain links TRBV29-1 with TRBJ2-2, with 11 bases identical to TRBD2. Trimming cost V 7 bases and J 1 base; bases outside gene matches: 5. CDR1 SQVTM and CDR2 ANQGSEA come from the germline V gene. The CDR3 sequence is 15 residues long. The DNA of the CDR3 is TGCAGCGCCCCTAGCGGGGGGCTGAACACCGGGGAGCTGTTTTTT. It codes for CSAPSGGLNTGELFF.

This clone was counted a single time. The chain combines TRBV11-2 with TRBJ2-1; D gene ambiguous. Germline lookup yields CDR1 SGHAT and CDR2 FQNNGV. This CDR3 has 15 amino acids. V was trimmed by 0 bases and J by 7 bases, leaving 13 bases between them. The CDR3, as DNA: TGTGCCAGCAGCTTAGATCGGGTCTCTGGAAATGAGCAGTTCTTC. Translating gives CASSLDRVSGNEQFF.

The chain's CDR3 is CASSSRGRGIQPQHF. The CDR3 DNA is TGTGCCAGCAGTTCAAGGGGGCGAGGGATCCAGCCCCAGCATTTT. The chain has TRBV28 and TRBJ1-5; the match to TRBD1 covers 7 bases. Germline V gene sequence: CDR1 MDHEN, CDR2 SYDVKM. Trimming at V came to 4 bases and at J to 7 bases, leaving 10 bases not matched to a gene. This CDR3 is 15 amino acids long.

In DNA, the CDR3 is TGTGCCAGCAGCTTAGATCTCCCTCCGAACACCGGGGAGCTGTTTTTT. Protein sequence: CASSLDLPPNTGELFF. The chain employs TRBV11-2 and TRBJ2-2, with D hard to call. The CDR3 length is 16 residues. Germline lookup yields CDR1 SGHAT and CDR2 FQNNGV. Trimming shortened V by 0 bases and J by 0 bases, and 8 bases separated the two germline ends.

The chain employs TRBV24-1 and TRBJ2-2, with 7 bases that match TRBD1. J gave up 4 bases and V 10 bases, and 5 bases lay outside the gene matches. In germline, CDR1 is KGHDR, CDR2 SFDVKD. CDR3 length: 13 residues. The CDR3 reads CATNDRATGELFF. The CDR3 DNA reads TGTGCCACTAACGACAGGGCCACCGGGGAGCTGTTTTTT.

The sample holds a few counts of this clone. The chain joins TRBV19 to TRBJ1-6; 10 nucleotides align to TRBD1. With V trimmed by 6 bases and J by 17 bases, 16 bases remained unmatched. This CDR3 has 15 residues. Germline assignment: CDR1 LNHDA and CDR2 SQIVND (reference sequence). The CDR3 protein is CASSRSRDRGRPVHF. The CDR3, as DNA: TGTGCCAGTAGCCGTTCGAGGGACAGGGGCCGACCAGTCCACTTT. Filled out from reference TRBV19 and TRBJ1-6, the complete variable domain reads DGGITQSPKYLFRKEGQNVTLSCEQNLNHDAMYWYRQDPGQGLRLIYYSQIVNDFQKGDIAEGYSVSREKKESFPLTVTSAQKNPTAFYLCASSRSRDRGRPVHFGNGTRLTVT.

Details on this clone: One end of the junction fails to match germline, which may point to a read error. The chain employs TRBV3-1 (or the pseudogene TRBV3-2) and TRBJ1-1, with D possibly matching TRBD1 (6 bases). This CDR3 is built from 15 residues. Germline V gives CDR1 LGHDT, CDR2 YNNKEL (reference sequence). The CDR3 region has the DNA TGTGCTAGCAGCTTCGCCGGGACACAGAACACTGAAGCTTTCTTT. This codes for CASSFAGTQNTEAFF.

This clone was seen more than once but under ten times. V is TRBV3-1 (or the pseudogene TRBV3-2) and J is TRBJ2-2, with D possibly TRBD2 on 6 matching bases. CDR1 and CDR2 (germline): LGHDT, YNNKEL (reference sequence). The CDR3 totals 16 residues. V dropped 1 base and J dropped 0 bases, with 9 bases sitting between them. In nucleotides, the CDR3 is TGTGCCAGCAGCCAAGTTGCGGGACCGAACACCGGGGAGCTGTTTTTT. This codes for CASSQVAGPNTGELFF.

This chain connects TRBV24-1 to TRBJ1-2; 8 nucleotides agree with TRBD1. Germline-derived CDR1 and CDR2 are KGHDR and SFDVKD. V lost 4 bases to trimming and J lost 7 bases; unmatched junction nucleotides: 16. The CDR3 is 17 residues long. CDR3 nucleotide sequence: TGTGCCACCAGTGACCCACGACAGGGACAGGCATTCGGTGGCTACACCTTC. Residues: CATSDPRQGQAFGGYTF.

This clone was detected only a few times. The V and J genes are TRBV2 and TRBJ2-7, with D possibly matching TRBD1 (5 bases). With 1 base removed from V and 4 bases from J, the gap between germline ends came to 11 bases. CDR3 length: 14 residues. Germline loops: CDR1 SNHLY, CDR2 FYNNEI. The CDR3 bases are TGTGCCAGCAGTGAAGTGGCCAGGGCTTACGAGCAGTACTTC. Translating gives CASSEVARAYEQYF.

The chain has TRBV30 and TRBJ1-6; tentative D call: TRBD1 (6 bases). CDR3 size: 15 residues. Trimming took off 0 bases at V and 10 bases at J, with 16 bases between the two ends. CDR1 and CDR2 (germline): GTSNPN, SVGIG (reference sequence). CDR3 DNA sequence: TGTGCCTGGAGTGTAGGGAGGGCAGGGGCATCACCCCTCCACTTT. Protein product: CAWSVGRAGASPLHF.

This clone occurred once. This rearrangement joins TRBV7-2 to TRBJ2-2; 9 nucleotides agree with TRBD2. Germline V gene lookup returns CDR1 SGHTA and CDR2 FQGNSA. This CDR3 is 16 amino acids long. Trimming took 1 base from V and 5 from J; bases not matched to a gene: 5. CDR3 region: CASSLGASGATGELFF. The CDR3 nucleotides read TGTGCCAGCAGCTTAGGGGCTAGCGGGGCTACCGGGGAGCTGTTTTTT.

The chain couples TRBV27 to TRBJ2-7; 8 bases align to TRBD1. Germline V gene sequence: CDR1 MNHEY, CDR2 SMNVEV (reference sequence). This CDR3 is 14 amino acids long. Germline trimming cut 7 bases from V and 6 bases from J; bases unmatched to any gene: 11. CDR3 in DNA: TGTGCCAGCATGAGGGACAGGTTCTTTGGCGAGCAGTACTTC. It is translated as CASMRDRFFGEQYF.

The V gene is TRBV6-5, the J gene TRBJ2-2, with a possible D match to TRBD1 (6 bases). The ends were cut back, 6 bases at V and 1 base at J, with 9 bases in the middle. Germline loops: CDR1 MNHEY, CDR2 SVGAGI. The CDR3 totals 14 residues. CDR3 sequence: CASRGQLNTGELFF. Here the CDR3 DNA reads TGTGCCAGCAGGGGACAATTGAACACCGGGGAGCTGTTTTTT.

The chain couples TRBV27 to TRBJ1-1; D is undetermined. The CDR3 contains 14 residues. Trimming removed 7 bases at V and 0 bases at J, with 12 bases between. Germline CDR1 MNHEY, CDR2 SMNVEV (reference sequence). DNA of the CDR3: TGTGCCAGCATAAGGGATCCCATGAACACTGAAGCTTTCTTT. Its translation: CASIRDPMNTEAFF.

The chain employs TRBV24-1 and TRBJ2-3, with 8 bases matching TRBD1. The CDR3 has 15 residues. The germline CDR1 and CDR2 sequences are KGHDR and SFDVKD. J was trimmed by 6 bases and V by 3 bases; bases with no gene match: 7. The CDR3 sequence: CATSDRQGQHDTQYF. The CDR3 coding sequence is TGTGCCACCAGTGATCGACAGGGGCAGCACGATACGCAGTATTTT.

The chain is built from TRBV11-2 and TRBJ1-1; D unclear. The V end was cut by 5 bases, the J end by 0 bases, with 13 bases between. CDR1 is SGHAT, CDR2 FQNNGV, per germline. CDR3 length: 15 residues. The CDR3: CASSPDRRMNTEAFF. The CDR3 DNA sequence: TGTGCCAGCAGCCCCGATCGGCGCATGAACACTGAAGCTTTCTTT.

This clone was detected only once. This chain links TRBV7-2 with TRBJ1-1; D gene unclear. CDR3 length: 13 residues. Per the germline V gene, CDR1 is SGHTA and CDR2 is FQGNSA. V was shortened by 6 bases and J by 1 base, with 9 bases between the two germline ends. The CDR3: CASSEGRNTEAFF. CDR3 DNA: TGTGCCAGCAGTGAGGGCAGGAACACTGAAGCTTTCTTT. Supplemented by reference TRBV7-2 and TRBJ1-1, the full variable domain reads GAGVSQSPSNKVTEKGKDVELRCDPISGHTALYWYRQSLGQGLEFLIYFQGNSAPDKSGLPSDRFSAERTGGSVSTLTIQRTQQEDSAVYLCASSEGRNTEAFFGQGTRLTVV.

The chain links TRBV6-5 to TRBJ2-7; 7 bases align to TRBD1. Germline V gene lookup returns CDR1 MNHEY and CDR2 SVGAGI. J gave up 4 bases and V 4 bases, and 1 base lay outside the gene matches. CDR3 size: 12 residues. CDR3 residues: CASSLQGYEQYF. CDR3 sequence (DNA): TGTGCCAGCAGTTTACAGGGGTACGAGCAGTACTTC.

CDR3 coding DNA: TGCGCCAGCAGCCAAAGTCCCAACACTGAAGCTTTCTTT. Protein: CASSQSPNTEAFF. The V and J genes are TRBV4-1 and TRBJ1-1; D is uncertain. Trimming left V 2 bases short and J 2 bases short, with 6 bases between. CDR1 is MGHRA and CDR2 is YSYEKL in the germline V gene. CDR3 size: 13 residues.